This T cell receptor beta chain originates from a study of cytomegalovirus exposure and HLA in healthy donors. This clone turned up a few times. Researchers ran the PCR with 60 Vbeta and 13 Jbeta primers. Libraries were prepared by immunoSEQ multiplex PCR; TCRdb keeps only in-frame clonotypes and omits some of them. The table shows some 140,000 clones, with 74% occurring only once. The germline gives CDR1 MDHEN, CDR2 SYDVKM. V gave up 6 bases and J gave up 3 bases, with 17 bases separating them. This CDR3 region has 15 residues. This clonotype originated in a man aged 25 to 40 in good health and CMV-seronegative. The sequencing input was PBMCs. The rearrangement uses TRBV28 and TRBJ1-2; D call uncertain. DNA of the CDR3: TGTGCCAGCAGCCCCCGGGTCCCCAAGCACTATGGCTACACCTTC. Protein product: CASSPRVPKHYGYTF.